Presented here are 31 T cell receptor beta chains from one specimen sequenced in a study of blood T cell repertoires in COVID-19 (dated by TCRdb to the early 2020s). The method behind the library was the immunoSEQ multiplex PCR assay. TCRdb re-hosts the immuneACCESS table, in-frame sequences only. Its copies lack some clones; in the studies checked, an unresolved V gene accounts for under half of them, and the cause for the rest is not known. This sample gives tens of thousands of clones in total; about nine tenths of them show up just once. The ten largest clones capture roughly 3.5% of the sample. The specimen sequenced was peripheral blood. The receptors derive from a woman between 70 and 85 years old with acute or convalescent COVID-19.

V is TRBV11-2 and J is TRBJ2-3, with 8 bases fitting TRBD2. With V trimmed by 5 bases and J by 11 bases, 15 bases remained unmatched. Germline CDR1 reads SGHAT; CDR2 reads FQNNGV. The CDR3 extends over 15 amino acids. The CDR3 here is CASSQPAGALHKQYF. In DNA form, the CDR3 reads TGTGCCAGCAGCCAGCCAGCGGGGGCTCTCCATAAGCAGTATTTT.

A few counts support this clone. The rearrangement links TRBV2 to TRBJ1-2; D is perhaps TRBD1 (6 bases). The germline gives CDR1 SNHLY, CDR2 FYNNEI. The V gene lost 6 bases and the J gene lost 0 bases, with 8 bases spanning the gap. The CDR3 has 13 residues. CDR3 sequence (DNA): TGTGCCAGCAGCGGGACACCTAACTATGGCTACACCTTC. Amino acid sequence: CASSGTPNYGYTF.

In DNA form, the CDR3 reads TGTGCCAGCAGCTTAGGCAACAGGAACACCATATATTTT. Translation gives CASSLGNRNTIYF. The chain has TRBV7-8 and TRBJ1-3, with a weak D call TRBD1 (5 bases). V dropped 1 base and J dropped 7 bases, with 8 bases sitting between them. The V gene's germline CDR1 is SGHVS and CDR2 FQNEAQ. The CDR3 loop spans 13 amino acids.

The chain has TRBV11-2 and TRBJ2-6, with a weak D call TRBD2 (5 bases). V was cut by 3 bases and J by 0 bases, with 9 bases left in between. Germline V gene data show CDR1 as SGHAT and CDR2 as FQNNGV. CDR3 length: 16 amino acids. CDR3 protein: CASSFHRGSGANVLTF. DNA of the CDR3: TGTGCCAGCAGCTTCCACCGGGGCTCTGGGGCCAACGTCCTGACTTTC.

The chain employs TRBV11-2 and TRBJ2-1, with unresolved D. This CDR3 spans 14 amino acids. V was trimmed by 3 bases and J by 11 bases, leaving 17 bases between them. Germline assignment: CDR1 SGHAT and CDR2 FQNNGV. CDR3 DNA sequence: TGTGCCAGCAGCTTCGCTCCTTTTGGTGGGCAGCAGTTCTTC. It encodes CASSFAPFGGQQFF.

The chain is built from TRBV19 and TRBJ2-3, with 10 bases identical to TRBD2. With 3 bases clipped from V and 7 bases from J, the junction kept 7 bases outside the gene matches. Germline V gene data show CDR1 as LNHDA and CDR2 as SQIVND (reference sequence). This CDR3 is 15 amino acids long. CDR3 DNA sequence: TGTGCCAGTAGTATTAGCGGGGGGCCGTTAAATACGCAGTATTTT. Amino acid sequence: CASSISGGPLNTQYF.

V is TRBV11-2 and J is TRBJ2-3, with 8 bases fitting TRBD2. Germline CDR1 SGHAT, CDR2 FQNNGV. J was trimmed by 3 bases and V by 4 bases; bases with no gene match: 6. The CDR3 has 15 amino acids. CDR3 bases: TGTGCCAGCAGCTCGGGGAGCGGGAGAACAGATACGCAGTATTTT. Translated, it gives CASSSGSGRTDTQYF.

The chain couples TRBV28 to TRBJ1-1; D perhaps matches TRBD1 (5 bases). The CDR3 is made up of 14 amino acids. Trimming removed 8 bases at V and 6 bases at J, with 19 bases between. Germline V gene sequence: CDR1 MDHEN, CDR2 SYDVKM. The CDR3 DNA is TGTGCCAGCGATAATCCGGGGGGAATATCTGAAGCTTTCTTT. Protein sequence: CASDNPGGISEAFF. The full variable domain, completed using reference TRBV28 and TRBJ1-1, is DVKVTQSSRYLVKRTGEKVFLECVQDMDHENMFWYRQDPGLGLRLIYFSYDVKMKEKGDIPEGYSVSREKKERFSLILESASTNQTSMYLCASDNPGGISEAFFGQGTRLTVV.

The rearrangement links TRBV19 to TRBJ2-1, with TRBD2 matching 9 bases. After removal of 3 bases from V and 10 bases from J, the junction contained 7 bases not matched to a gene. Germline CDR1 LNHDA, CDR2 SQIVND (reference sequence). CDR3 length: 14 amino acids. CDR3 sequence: CASSIGSGSGEQFF. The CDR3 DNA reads TGTGCCAGTAGTATTGGTAGCGGGAGCGGGGAGCAGTTCTTC.

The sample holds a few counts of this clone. The CDR3 here is CAIGGLAGGINTGELFF. The CDR3 region has the DNA TGTGCCATCGGTGGACTAGCGGGGGGGATCAACACCGGGGAGCTGTTTTTT. The chain recombines TRBV10-3 with TRBJ2-2; 15 bases align to TRBD2. V trimming: 8 bases; J trimming: 2 bases; junction bases outside the gene matches: 6. The CDR3 spans 17 residues. Germline lookup yields CDR1 ENHRY and CDR2 SYGVKD.

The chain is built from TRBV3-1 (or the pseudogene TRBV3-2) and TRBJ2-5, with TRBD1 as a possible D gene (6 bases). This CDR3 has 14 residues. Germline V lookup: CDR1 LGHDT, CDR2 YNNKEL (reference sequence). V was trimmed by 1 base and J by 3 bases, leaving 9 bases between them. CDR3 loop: CASSQGSGEETQYF. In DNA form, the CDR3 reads TGTGCCAGCAGCCAAGGTTCAGGGGAAGAGACCCAGTACTTC.

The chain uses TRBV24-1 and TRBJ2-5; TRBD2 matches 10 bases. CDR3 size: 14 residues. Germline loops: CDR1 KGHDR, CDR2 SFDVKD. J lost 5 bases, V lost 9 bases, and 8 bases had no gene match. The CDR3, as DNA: TGTGCCACCTCCAAGCGGGAGGGTGGGGAGACCCAGTACTTC. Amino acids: CATSKREGGETQYF.

The CDR3 protein is CASSEGGSGQPQHF. The CDR3 bases are TGCGCCAGCAGCGAGGGAGGTAGCGGACAGCCCCAGCATTTT. The rearrangement links TRBV5-1 to TRBJ1-5; D uncertain. The germline V gene has CDR1 SGHRS and CDR2 YFSETQ. CDR3 length: 14 amino acids. With 4 bases removed from V and 7 bases from J, the gap between germline ends came to 15 bases.

As DNA, the CDR3 is TGTGCCAGCAGTTACTCGGTCTGGGGGGTCTCCTACGAGCAGTACTTC. This codes for CASSYSVWGVSYEQYF. V gene TRBV6-5 combines with J gene TRBJ2-7; maybe TRBD2 (6 bases). The length of the CDR3 is 16 residues. The V end was cut by 0 bases, the J end by 0 bases, with 12 bases between. From germline, CDR1 is MNHEY and CDR2 SVGAGI.

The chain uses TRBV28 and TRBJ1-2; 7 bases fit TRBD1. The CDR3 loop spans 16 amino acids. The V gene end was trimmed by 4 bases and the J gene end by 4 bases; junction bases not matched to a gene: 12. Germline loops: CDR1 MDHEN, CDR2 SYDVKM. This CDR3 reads CASSSQQGSGGYGYTF. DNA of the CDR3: TGTGCCAGCAGTTCACAACAGGGGAGTGGGGGCTATGGCTACACCTTC.

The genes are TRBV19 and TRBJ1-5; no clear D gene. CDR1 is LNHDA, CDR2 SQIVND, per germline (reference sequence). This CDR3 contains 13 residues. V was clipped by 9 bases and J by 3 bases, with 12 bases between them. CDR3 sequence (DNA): TGTGCCAGCGCGCTACAGACCAATCAGCCCCAGCATTTT. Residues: CASALQTNQPQHF.

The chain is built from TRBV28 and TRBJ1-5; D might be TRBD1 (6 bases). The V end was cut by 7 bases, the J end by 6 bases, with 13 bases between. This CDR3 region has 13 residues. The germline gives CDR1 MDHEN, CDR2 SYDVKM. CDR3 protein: CASTEGGSQPQHF. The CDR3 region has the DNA TGTGCCAGCACCGAGGGGGGGTCTCAGCCCCAGCATTTT.

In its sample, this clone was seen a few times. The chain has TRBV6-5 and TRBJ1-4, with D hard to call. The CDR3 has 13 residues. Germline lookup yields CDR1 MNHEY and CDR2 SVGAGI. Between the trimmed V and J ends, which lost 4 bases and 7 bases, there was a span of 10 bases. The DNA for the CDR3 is TGTGCCAGCAGTTCTGACTTTGGTGAAAAACTGTTTTTT. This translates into CASSSDFGEKLFF.

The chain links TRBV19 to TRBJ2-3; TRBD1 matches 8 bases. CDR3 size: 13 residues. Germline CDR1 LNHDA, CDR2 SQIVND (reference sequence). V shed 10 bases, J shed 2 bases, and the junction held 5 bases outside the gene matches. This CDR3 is CATRTGSTDTQYF. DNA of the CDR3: TGTGCCACTCGGACAGGGTCCACAGATACGCAGTATTTT. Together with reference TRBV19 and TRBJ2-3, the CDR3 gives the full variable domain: DGGITQSPKYLFRKEGQNVTLSCEQNLNHDAMYWYRQDPGQGLRLIYYSQIVNDFQKGDIAEGYSVSREKKESFPLTVTSAQKNPTAFYLCATRTGSTDTQYFGPGTRLTVL.

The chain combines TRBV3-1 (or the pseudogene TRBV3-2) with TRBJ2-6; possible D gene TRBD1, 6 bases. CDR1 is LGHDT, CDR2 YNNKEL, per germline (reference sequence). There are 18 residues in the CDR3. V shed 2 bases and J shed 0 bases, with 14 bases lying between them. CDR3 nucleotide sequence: TGTGCCAGCAGCCAACGGATAGCAGGGGACTCTGGGGCCAACGTCCTGACTTTC. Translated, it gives CASSQRIAGDSGANVLTF.

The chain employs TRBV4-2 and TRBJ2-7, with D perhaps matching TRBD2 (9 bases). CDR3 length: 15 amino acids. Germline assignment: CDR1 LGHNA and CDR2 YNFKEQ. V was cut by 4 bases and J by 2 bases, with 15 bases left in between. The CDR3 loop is CASSPGGGRAYEQYF. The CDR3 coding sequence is TGTGCCAGCAGCCCAGGGGGCGGGAGGGCCTACGAGCAGTACTTC.

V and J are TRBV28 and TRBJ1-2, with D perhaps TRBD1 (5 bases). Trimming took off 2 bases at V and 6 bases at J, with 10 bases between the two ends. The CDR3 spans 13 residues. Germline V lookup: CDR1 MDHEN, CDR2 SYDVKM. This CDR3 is CASSLTGYDGYTF. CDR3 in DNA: TGTGCCAGCAGTTTAACAGGATACGATGGCTACACCTTC.

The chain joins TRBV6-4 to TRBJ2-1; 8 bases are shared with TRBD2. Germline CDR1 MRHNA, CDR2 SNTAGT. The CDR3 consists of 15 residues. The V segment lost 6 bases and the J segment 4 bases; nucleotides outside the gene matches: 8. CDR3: CASRPLADTYNEQFF. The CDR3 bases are TGTGCCAGCAGACCACTAGCGGATACATACAATGAGCAGTTCTTC.

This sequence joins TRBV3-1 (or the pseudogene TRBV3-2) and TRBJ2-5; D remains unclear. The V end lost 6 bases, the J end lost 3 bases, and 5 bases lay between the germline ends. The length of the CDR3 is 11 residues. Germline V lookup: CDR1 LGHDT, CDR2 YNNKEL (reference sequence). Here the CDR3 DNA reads TGTGCCAGCAGTCGTAAAGAGACCCAGTACTTC. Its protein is CASSRKETQYF.

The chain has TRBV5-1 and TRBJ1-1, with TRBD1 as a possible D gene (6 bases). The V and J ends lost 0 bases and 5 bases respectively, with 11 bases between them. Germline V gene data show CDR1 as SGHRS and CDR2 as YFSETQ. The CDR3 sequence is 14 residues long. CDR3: CASSLGGQGTEAFF. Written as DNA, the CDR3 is TGCGCCAGCAGCTTGGGGGGTCAGGGGACTGAAGCTTTCTTT.

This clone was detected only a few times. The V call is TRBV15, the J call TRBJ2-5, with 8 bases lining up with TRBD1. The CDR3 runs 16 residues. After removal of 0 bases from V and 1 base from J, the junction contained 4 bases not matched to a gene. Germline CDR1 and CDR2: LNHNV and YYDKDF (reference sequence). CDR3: CATSRDAGQAQETQYF. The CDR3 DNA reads TGTGCCACCAGCAGAGATGCGGGACAGGCCCAAGAGACCCAGTACTTC.

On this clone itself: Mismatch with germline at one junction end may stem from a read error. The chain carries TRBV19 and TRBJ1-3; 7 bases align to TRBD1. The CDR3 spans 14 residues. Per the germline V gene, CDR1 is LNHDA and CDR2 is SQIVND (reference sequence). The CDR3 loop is CASSMGQLGDTIYF. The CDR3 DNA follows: TGTGCCAGTAGTATGGGACAGCTTGGAGACACCATATATTTT.

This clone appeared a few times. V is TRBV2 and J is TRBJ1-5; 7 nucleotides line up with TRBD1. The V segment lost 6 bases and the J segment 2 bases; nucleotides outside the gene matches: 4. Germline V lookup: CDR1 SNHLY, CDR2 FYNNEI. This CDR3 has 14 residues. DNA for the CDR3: TGTGCCAGCAGCGTAGACAGGGGCAATCAGCCCCAGCATTTT. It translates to CASSVDRGNQPQHF.

The CDR3: CASSYGLRTDTQYF. CDR3 nucleotides: TGTGCCAGCAGTTACGGGCTCCGCACAGATACGCAGTATTTT. The chain couples TRBV6-5 to TRBJ2-3, with D hard to call. The V end was cut by 2 bases, the J end by 1 base, with 7 bases between. The CDR3 length is 14 residues. Germline V gives CDR1 MNHEY, CDR2 SVGAGI.

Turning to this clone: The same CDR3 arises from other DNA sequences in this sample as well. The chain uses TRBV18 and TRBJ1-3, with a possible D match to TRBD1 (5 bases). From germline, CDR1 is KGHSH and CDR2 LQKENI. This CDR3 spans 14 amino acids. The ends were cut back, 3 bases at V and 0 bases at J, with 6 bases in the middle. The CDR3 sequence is CASSPDSSGNTIYF. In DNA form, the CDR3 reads TGTGCCAGCTCACCCGACAGCTCTGGAAACACCATATATTTT.

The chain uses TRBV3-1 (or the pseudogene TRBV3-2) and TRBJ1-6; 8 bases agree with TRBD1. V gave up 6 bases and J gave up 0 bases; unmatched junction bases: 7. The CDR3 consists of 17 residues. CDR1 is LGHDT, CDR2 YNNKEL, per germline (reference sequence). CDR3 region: CASRAGQASSYNSPLHF. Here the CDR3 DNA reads TGTGCCAGCAGGGCGGGACAGGCTAGCTCCTATAATTCACCCCTCCACTTT.